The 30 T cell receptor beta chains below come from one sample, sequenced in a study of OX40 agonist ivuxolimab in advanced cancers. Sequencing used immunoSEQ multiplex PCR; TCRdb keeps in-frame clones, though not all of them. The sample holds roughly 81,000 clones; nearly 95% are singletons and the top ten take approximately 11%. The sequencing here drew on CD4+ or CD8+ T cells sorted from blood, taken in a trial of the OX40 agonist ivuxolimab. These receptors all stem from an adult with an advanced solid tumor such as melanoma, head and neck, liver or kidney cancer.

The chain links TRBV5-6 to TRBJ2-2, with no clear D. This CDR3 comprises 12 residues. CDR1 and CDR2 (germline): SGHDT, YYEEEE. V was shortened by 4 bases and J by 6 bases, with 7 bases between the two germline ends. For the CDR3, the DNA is TGTGCCAGCAGCATAGACGCCGGGGAGCTGTTTTTT. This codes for CASSIDAGELFF.

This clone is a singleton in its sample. CDR3 sequence (DNA): TGCGCCAGCAGCCCCCGGGGGGGCCCGGCCGAAGCTTTCTTT. Amino acids: CASSPRGGPAEAFF. This chain links TRBV4-3 with TRBJ1-1, with D tentatively TRBD1 (6 bases). Per the germline V gene, CDR1 is LGHNA and CDR2 is YSLEER. With 4 bases removed from V and 8 bases from J, the gap between germline ends came to 17 bases. The CDR3 has 14 residues.

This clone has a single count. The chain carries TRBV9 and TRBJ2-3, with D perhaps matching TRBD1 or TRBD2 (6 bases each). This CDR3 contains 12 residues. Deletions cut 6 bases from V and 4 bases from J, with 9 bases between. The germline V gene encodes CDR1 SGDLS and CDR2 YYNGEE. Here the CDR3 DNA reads TGTGCCAGCAATAGGGGGGCAGATACGCAGTATTTT. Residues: CASNRGADTQYF.

The CDR3 DNA sequence: TGCAGCGTCCTCGCCGTATCGGGGGAGGGGGATGTGGATGAGCAGTTCTTC. It codes for CSVLAVSGEGDVDEQFF. The chain is built from TRBV29-1 and TRBJ2-1; D may be TRBD2 (7 bases). The CDR3 contains 17 residues. V lost 6 bases and J 8 bases, leaving 29 bases between the germline ends. Germline V gene data show CDR1 as SQVTM and CDR2 as ANQGSEA.

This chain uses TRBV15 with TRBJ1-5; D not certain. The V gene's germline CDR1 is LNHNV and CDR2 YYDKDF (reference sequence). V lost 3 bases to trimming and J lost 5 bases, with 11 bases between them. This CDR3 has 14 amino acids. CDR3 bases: TGTGCCACCAGCAGGGTCGAGGGCTATCAGCCCCAGCATTTT. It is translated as CATSRVEGYQPQHF.

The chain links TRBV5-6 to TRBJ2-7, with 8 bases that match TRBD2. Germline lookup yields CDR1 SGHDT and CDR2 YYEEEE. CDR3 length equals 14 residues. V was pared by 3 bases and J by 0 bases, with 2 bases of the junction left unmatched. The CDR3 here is CASSWSGSSYEQYF. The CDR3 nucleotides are TGTGCCAGCAGCTGGAGCGGGAGCTCCTACGAGCAGTACTTC.

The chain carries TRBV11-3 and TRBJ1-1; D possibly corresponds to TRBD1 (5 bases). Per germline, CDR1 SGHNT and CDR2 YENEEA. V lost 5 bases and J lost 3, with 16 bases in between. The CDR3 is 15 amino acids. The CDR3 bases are TGTGCCAGCAGCCCAGACAGAGGGGTTTACACTGAAGCTTTCTTT. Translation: CASSPDRGVYTEAFF.

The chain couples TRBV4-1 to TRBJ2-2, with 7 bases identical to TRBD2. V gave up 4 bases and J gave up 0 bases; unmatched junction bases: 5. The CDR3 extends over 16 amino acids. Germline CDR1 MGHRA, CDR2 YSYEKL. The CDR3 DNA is TGCGCCAGCAGCCCCCCGGCGGGGGCGAACACCGGGGAGCTGTTTTTT. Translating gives CASSPPAGANTGELFF.

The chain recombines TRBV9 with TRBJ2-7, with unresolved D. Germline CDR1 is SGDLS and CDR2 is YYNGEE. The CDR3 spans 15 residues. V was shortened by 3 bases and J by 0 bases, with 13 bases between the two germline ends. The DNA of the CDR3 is TGTGCCAGCAGCGCCTCCTTCGCGTTCTCCTACGAGCAGTACTTC. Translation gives CASSASFAFSYEQYF.

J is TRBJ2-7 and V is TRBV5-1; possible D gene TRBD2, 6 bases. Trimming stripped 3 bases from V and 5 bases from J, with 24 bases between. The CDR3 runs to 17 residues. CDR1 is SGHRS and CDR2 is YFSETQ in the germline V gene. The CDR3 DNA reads TGCGCCAGCAGCTCCCGGGACTCTAGTACCTCCTACCACGAGCAGTACTTC. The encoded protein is CASSSRDSSTSYHEQYF. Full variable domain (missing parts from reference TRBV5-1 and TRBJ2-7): KAGVTQTPRYLIKTRGQQVTLSCSPISGHRSVSWYQQTPGQGLQFLFEYFSETQRNKGNFPGRFSGRQFSNSRSEMNVSTLELGDSALYLCASSSRDSSTSYHEQYFGPGTRLTVT.

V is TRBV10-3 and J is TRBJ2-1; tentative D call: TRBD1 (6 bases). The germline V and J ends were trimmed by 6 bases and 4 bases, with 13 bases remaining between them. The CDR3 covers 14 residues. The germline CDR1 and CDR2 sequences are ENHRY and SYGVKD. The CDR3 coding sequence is TGTGCCATCAGCAACAGGGACGGATACAATGAGCAGTTCTTC. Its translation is CAISNRDGYNEQFF.

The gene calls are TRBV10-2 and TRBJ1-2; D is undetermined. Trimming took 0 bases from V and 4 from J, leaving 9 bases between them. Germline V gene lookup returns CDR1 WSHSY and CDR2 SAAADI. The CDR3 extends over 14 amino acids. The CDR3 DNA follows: TGCGCCAGCAGTGAGTCGTGGCGGACCTATGGCTACACCTTC. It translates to CASSESWRTYGYTF.

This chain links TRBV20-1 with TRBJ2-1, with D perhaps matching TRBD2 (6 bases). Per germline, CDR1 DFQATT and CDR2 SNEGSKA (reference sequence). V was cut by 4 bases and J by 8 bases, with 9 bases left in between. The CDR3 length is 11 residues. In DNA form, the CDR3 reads TGCAGTGCTACAGCGGGCCATGAGCAGTTCTTC. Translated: CSATAGHEQFF.

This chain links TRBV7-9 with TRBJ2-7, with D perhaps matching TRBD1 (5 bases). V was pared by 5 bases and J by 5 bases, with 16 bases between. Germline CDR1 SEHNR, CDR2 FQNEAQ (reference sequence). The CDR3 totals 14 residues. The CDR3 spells CASSPPSGIHEQYF. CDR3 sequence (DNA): TGTGCCAGCAGCCCCCCATCAGGGATTCACGAGCAGTACTTC.

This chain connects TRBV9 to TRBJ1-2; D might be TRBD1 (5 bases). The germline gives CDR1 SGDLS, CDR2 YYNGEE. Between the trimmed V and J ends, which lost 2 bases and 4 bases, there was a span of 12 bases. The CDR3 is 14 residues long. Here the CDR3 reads CASSVPTDPYGYTF. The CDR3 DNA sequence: TGTGCCAGCAGCGTCCCGACAGACCCCTATGGCTACACCTTC.

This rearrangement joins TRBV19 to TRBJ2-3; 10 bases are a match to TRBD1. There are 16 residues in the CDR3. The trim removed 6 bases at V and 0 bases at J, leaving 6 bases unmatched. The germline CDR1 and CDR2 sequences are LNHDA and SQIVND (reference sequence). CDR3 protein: CASSPRQGASTDTQYF. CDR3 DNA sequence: TGTGCCAGTAGCCCTCGACAGGGGGCTAGCACAGATACGCAGTATTTT. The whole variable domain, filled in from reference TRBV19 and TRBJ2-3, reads DGGITQSPKYLFRKEGQNVTLSCEQNLNHDAMYWYRQDPGQGLRLIYYSQIVNDFQKGDIAEGYSVSREKKESFPLTVTSAQKNPTAFYLCASSPRQGASTDTQYFGPGTRLTVL.

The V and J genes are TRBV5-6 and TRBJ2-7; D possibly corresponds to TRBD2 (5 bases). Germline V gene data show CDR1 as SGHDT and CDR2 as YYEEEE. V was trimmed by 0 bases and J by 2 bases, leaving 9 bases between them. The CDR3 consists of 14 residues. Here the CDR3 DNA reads TGTGCCAGCAGCTTGGGATGGGGAGCCTACGAGCAGTACTTC. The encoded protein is CASSLGWGAYEQYF. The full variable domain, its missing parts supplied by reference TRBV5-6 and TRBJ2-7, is DAGVTQSPTHLIKTRGQQVTLRCSPKSGHDTVSWYQQALGQGPQFIFQYYEEEERQRGNFPDRFSGHQFPNYSSELNVNALLLGDSALYLCASSLGWGAYEQYFGPGTRLTVT.

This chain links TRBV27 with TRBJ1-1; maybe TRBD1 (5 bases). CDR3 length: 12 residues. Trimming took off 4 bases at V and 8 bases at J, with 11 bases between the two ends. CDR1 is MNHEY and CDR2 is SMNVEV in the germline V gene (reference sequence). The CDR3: CASSSYRDEAFF. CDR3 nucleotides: TGTGCCAGCAGTTCCTATCGGGACGAAGCTTTCTTT.

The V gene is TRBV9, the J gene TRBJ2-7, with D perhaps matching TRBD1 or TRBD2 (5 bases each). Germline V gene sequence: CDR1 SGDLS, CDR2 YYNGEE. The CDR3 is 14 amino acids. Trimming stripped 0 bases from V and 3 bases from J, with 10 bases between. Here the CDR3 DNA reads TGTGCCAGCAGCGTAGCTGGGACGGACTACGAGCAGTACTTC. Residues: CASSVAGTDYEQYF.

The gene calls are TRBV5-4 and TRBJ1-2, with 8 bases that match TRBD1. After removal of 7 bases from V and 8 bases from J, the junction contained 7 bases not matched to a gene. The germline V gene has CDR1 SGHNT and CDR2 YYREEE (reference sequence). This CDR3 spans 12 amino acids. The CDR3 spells CASSGGAGGYTF. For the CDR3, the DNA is TGTGCCAGCTCAGGGGGCGCTGGGGGCTACACCTTC.

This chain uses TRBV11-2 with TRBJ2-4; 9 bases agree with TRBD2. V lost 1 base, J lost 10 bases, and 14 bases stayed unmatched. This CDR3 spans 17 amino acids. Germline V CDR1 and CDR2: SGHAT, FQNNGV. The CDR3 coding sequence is TGTGCCAGCAGCTTAGCAGCCCTCCCCAGAGCGGGAGGAATTCAGTACTTC. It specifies CASSLAALPRAGGIQYF.

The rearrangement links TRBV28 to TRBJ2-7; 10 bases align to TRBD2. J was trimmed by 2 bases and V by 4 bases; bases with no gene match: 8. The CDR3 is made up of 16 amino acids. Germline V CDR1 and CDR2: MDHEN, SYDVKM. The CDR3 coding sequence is TGTGCCAGCAGTTCTCTCCTCGGGACTAGCGCCTACGAGCAGTACTTC. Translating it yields CASSSLLGTSAYEQYF.

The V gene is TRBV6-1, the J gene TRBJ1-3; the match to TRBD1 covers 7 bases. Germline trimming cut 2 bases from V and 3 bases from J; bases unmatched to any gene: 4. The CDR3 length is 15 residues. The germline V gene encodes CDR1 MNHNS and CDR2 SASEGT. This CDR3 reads CASSETDRVGNTIYF. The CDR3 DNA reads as TGTGCCAGCAGTGAAACCGACAGGGTTGGAAACACCATATATTTT.

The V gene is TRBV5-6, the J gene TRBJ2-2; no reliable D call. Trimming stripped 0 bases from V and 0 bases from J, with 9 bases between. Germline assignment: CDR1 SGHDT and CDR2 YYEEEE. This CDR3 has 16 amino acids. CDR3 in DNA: TGTGCCAGCAGCTTGGAAATGGGCGCGAACACCGGGGAGCTGTTTTTT. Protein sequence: CASSLEMGANTGELFF.

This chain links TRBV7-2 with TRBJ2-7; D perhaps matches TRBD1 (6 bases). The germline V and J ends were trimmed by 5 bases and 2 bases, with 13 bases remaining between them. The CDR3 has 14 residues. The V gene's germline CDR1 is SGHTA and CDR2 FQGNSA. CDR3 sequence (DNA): TGTGCCAGCAGCAAAAGGACAGCTCCCTACGAGCAGTACTTC. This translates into CASSKRTAPYEQYF.

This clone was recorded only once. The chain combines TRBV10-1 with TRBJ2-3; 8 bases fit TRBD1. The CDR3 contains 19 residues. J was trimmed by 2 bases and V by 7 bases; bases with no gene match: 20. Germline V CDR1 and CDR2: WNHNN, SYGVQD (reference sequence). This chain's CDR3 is CASTGTGGDRGIHTDTQYF. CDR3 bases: TGCGCCAGCACTGGGACAGGAGGAGACAGAGGGATTCACACAGATACGCAGTATTTT.

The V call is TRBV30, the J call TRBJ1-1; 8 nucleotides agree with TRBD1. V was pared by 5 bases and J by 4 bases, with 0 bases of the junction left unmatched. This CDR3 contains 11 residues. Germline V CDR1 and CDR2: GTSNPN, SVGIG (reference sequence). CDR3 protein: CAWDRGTEAFF. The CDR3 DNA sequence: TGTGCCTGGGACAGGGGCACTGAAGCTTTCTTT.

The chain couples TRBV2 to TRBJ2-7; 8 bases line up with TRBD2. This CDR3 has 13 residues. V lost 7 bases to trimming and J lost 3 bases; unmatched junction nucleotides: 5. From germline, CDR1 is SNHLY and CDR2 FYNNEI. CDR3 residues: CASTKTSDYEQYF. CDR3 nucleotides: TGTGCCAGCACGAAGACTAGCGACTACGAGCAGTACTTC.

This chain's CDR3 is CASSDGRGTDTQYF. The CDR3 nucleotides are TGTGCCAGCAGTGATGGCCGCGGCACAGATACGCAGTATTTT. The chain couples TRBV2 to TRBJ2-3, with D hard to call. Germline assignment: CDR1 SNHLY and CDR2 FYNNEI. CDR3 length: 14 residues. Trimming stripped 3 bases from V and 1 base from J, with 8 bases between.

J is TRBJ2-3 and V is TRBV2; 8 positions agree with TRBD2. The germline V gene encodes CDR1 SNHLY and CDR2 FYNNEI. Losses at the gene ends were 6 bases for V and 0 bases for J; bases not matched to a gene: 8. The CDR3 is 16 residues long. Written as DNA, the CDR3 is TGTGCCAGCAGATCGGCACTAGCGGATAGCACAGATACGCAGTATTTT. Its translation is CASRSALADSTDTQYF.